Sequencing of this T cell receptor (beta chain) was carried out in a study of T cell responses to AZD1222 COVID-19 vaccine. Sequencing was performed with immunoSEQ multiplex PCR; in TCRdb, only in-frame clones are kept and a portion is missing. The profile shows 90,000 to 120,000 clones, approximately 86% of them singletons. With regard to this clone: Its matching antigen is unknown.

The germline gives CDR1 KGHSH, CDR2 LQKENI. The CDR3 totals 13 residues. V was clipped by 4 bases and J by 1 base, with 7 bases between them. Whole-study findings and limits: The study found Spike-specific TCR breadth and depth rose after two AZD1222 doses. Reportedly, close to half of spike-specific TCRs are directed against unmutated variant regions. Repertoires in all cases were sampled only once the peak T cell response had passed.

This TCR came from an adult who received the MenACWY meningococcal vaccine as a control. Specimen: peripheral blood, collected 28 days after the second dose of the MenACWY control vaccine. J is TRBJ1-1 and V is TRBV18; D uncertain. CDR3 sequence (DNA): TGTGCCAGCTCACTGGATCAGAACACTGAAGCTTTCTTT. Translation: CASSLDQNTEAFF.